This T cell receptor (beta chain) is from a study of PD-L1 blockade in urothelial cancer (TCRdb year 2017). About the study as a whole: All patients started therapy in about 2014 and received atezolizumab 1,200 mg intravenously every 3 weeks. The study, an exploratory multi-omic analysis, examined somatic, immune and clinical correlates of response to PD-L1 blockade with atezolizumab in urothelial cancer. About 90% of the roughly 30 patients were males with bladder-origin urothelial cancer, and about two thirds of the roughly 30 reported a prior smoking history. Durable clinical benefit was achieved by nine patients and was not achieved by 20 patients. Patients had an ECOG performance status of 0 or 1 and had received between 0 and 3 prior chemotherapy regimens. Blood samples were analyzed 3 weeks after the start of treatment (second dose) and 6 weeks after the start of treatment. Durable clinical benefit was defined as a progression-free survival longer than 6 months, and TCR features were additionally tested against progression-free survival and overall survival. In the same patients, pretreatment tumors underwent whole exome sequencing and RNA sequencing in addition to TCR sequencing. A median of roughly 140,000 T cells and 80,000 to 100,000 unique TCRs was obtained from blood samples, and a median clonality of roughly 0.08 was observed. TCR sequencing covered pretreatment tumor samples and matched, serially collected peripheral blood taken before and after atezolizumab treatment. Pretreatment blood TCR-seq was available for fewer than 30 patients, at least one posttreatment blood collection was obtained for approximately 25 patients, and tumor TCR-seq was available for approximately 25 patients. What the work shows at the level of the full study, not this receptor alone: A pretreatment peripheral blood TCR clonality below the median was linked to improved progression-free and overall survival. Greater expansion of tumor-associated TCR clones in peripheral blood 3 weeks after the start of treatment was observed in patients with durable benefit (n of about 24, p = 0.022). Because of the small sample size (n ≈ 27) and the many exploratory analyses performed, the results are intended to be regarded as hypothesis-generating.

The CDR3 runs 13 residues from the cysteine to the phenylalanine. Here the CDR3 DNA is all that survives: 39 bases in frame from base 1. CDR1 and CDR2 (MDHEN, SYDVKM) derive from the germline V gene. V sheds 6 bases and J sheds 2 bases, leaving 10 bases between their ends. Regarding this clone: The antigen it recognizes is unknown. Base-call qualities are not available, and no considerably larger clone is one nucleotide away.

A cohort of roughly 30 patients with locally advanced or metastatic urothelial carcinoma, treated at Memorial Sloan Kettering on a trial protocol, was included. Peripheral blood mononuclear cells were collected from each patient pretreatment and during treatment, giving between 1 and 8 total time points per patient. The Qiagen DNeasy Blood extraction kit was used to purify genomic DNA from total PBMCs and tumor samples. PBMCs were collected pretreatment and during treatment, and were isolated and stored as previously described. Synthetic TCR analog templates were spiked into each PCR so that absolute template abundance could be estimated from read counts. Using the immunoSEQ assay, TCRbeta CDR3 regions were amplified from genomic DNA with bias-controlled V and J gene primers. Sequencing of rearranged TCRbeta segments was performed at approximately 20X coverage. In the authors' own workflow: Clustering was used to correct sequencing errors, and CDR3s were annotated against IMGT so that V, D and J genes could be assigned. Only productive TCRbeta rearrangements were used in downstream analyses, excluding out-of-frame or stop-codon sequences. Clonality was calculated as one minus the Shannon entropy normalized by the log of the number of unique productive sequences. Fisher's exact test with Benjamini-Hochberg correction, using a cutoff of adjusted p below 0.01, was how clones that differed between time points or between blood and tumor were identified. The clones in this table, taken by TCRdb from immuneACCESS, are in-frame only. Not every clone is retained; where verified, under half of the shortfall comes from an unresolved V gene, and the cause of the rest is unknown. V and J calls and clone size come straight from that table; D and trimming were deduced from the DNA. For this sample the table gives tens of thousands of clones, of which roughly 82% were detected only once. The ten largest clones capture around 3.4% of the sample.

The source was PBMCs, collected around atezolizumab (anti-PD-L1) treatment. The source is a man between 65 and 79 years old with urothelial cancer. Recombination joined TRBV28 with TRBJ2-5, with a tentative D gene TRBD2 over 6 matching bases. The CDR3 region reads CASRGGLQETQYF. The DNA is as follows: TGTGCCAGCAGGGGGGGACTGCAAGAGACCCAGTACTTC.